This TCR beta chain was retrieved from a study of beta chain features in type 1 diabetes. This clone occurred a few times. CD4+ naive, central memory, regulatory and stem cell-like memory subsets were isolated by sorting on CD45RO/CCR7/CD25/CD127/CD95/CD27. The whole isolated RNA underwent reverse transcription, so sequencing captured expressed TCRB transcripts. Assay used: immunoSEQ multiplex PCR; TCRdb lists only in-frame clones, some missing. Found here are about 150,000 clones, around 10% of them singletons; the top ten hold about 1.9%. Germline values: CDR1 ENHRY, CDR2 SYGVKD. Trimming at V came to 3 bases and at J to 10 bases, leaving 3 bases not matched to a gene. The CDR3 loop spans 14 amino acids.

The rearrangement joins TRBV10-3 to TRBJ1-6, with 10 bases that match TRBD1. This clonotype was obtained from a man younger than 35 in good health. Sample: central memory CD4+ T cells from blood. The CDR3, as DNA: TGTGCCATCAGTGATGGGACAGGGGTGTCACCCCTCCACTTT. Translating gives CAISDGTGVSPLHF.